Sequencing of this T cell receptor beta chain was carried out in a study of cytomegalovirus exposure and HLA in healthy donors. Donors likely had unrecorded immune exposures despite being nominally healthy when sampled. This clone has only a few counts. The CDR3 extends over 16 amino acids. Germline V gene data show CDR1 as LNHDA and CDR2 as SQIVND (reference sequence). V gave up 6 bases and J gave up 4 bases; unmatched junction bases: 11. Vbeta (60) and Jbeta (13) primers were used in the PCR. Method: immunoSEQ multiplex PCR; TCRdb's copy keeps in-frame clones and lacks some. The sample has over 150,000 clones; about 72% are singletons.

The chain recombines TRBV19 with TRBJ1-4; 7 bases fit TRBD1. This TCR was recovered from a man between 50 and 59 years old in good health and CMV-seropositive. Sequencing was done on a sample of PBMCs. The CDR3 sequence: CASRRRWDSNNEKLFF. Written as DNA, the CDR3 is TGTGCCAGTAGGCGACGCTGGGACAGCAATAATGAAAAACTGTTTTTT.